This TCR beta chain originates from a study of blood T cell repertoires in COVID-19. The wider study: There were acute and convalescent COVID-19 samples, and they came from the United States, Italy and Spain. T cells, B-cell-depleted T cells, or PBMCs provided the cDNA or gDNA that served as material.

On this clone: One junction end does not reproduce the germline sequence, and a read error may be involved.

In the original analysis: Estimation of nucleated cell counts relied on the amplification of reference gene primers. Profiling relied on immunoSEQ multiplex PCR, and the TCRdb table lists in-frame clones only, not all of them. From that table come the V and J calls and clone size; the DNA was used to work out D and trimming. The sample includes more than 110,000 clones, about 82% seen only once; the top ten take roughly 2.9%. CDR3 size: 14 residues. Germline V CDR1 and CDR2: WSHSY, SAAADI. The V call is TRBV10-2, the J call TRBJ2-1; 10 positions match TRBD2. The sequence came from a man over 45 with acute or convalescent COVID-19. Source material: peripheral blood. The CDR3 loop is CASKLAGVYDEQFF. CDR3 coding DNA: TGCGCCAGCAAGCTAGCGGGAGTCTACGATGAGCAGTTCTTC.